The entry below describes one TCR beta chain. These data come from a study of T cell responses to AZD1222 COVID-19 vaccine. Here immunoSEQ multiplex PCR was the method, and the copy in TCRdb shows in-frame clones only, minus some. There are 85,000 to 100,000 clones in the sample; approximately 86% occur only once, and about 6% lies in the top ten. The CDR3 is 13 amino acids. Germline values: CDR1 GTSNPN, CDR2 SVGIG (reference sequence). V dropped 2 bases and J dropped 6 bases, with 13 bases sitting between them. This TCR was sampled from an adult in good health. The chain employs TRBV30 and TRBJ1-1, with D hard to call. The specimen was peripheral blood, collected on day 0 of AZD1222 vaccination. DNA for the CDR3: TGTGCCTGGAGTCGGCCCGGGTGGGCTGAAGCTTTCTTT. Its translation: CAWSRPGWAEAFF.